Reported below is one T cell receptor beta chain. The data were taken from a study of CD8 T cells in Susac syndrome. About 0.45 to 1 ug RNA was reverse transcribed with random hexamers. TCRdb ran MiXCR on the immunoSEQ multiplex PCR reads and lists one entry per CDR3 protein. The profile covers under 200,000 distinct CDR3 sequences, with about 91% appearing a single time and roughly 0.087% taken by the ten largest. There are 14 residues in the CDR3. V lost 3 bases and J lost 5; bases outside the gene matches: 7. The germline CDR1 and CDR2 sequences are SQVTM and ANQGSEA. Sequencing was done on a sample of CD4+ T cells from PBMCs. The source of this sequence is a human donor with Susac syndrome. The chain links TRBV29-1 to TRBJ2-7; 10 bases are shared with TRBD2. Here the CDR3 reads CSVDQREGPNEQYF. CDR3 DNA: TGCAGCGTTGACCAGCGGGAGGGCCCCAACGAGCAGTACTTC.